This TCR beta chain was profiled in a study of OX40 agonist ivuxolimab in advanced cancers. Regarding the complete study: The costimulatory receptor OX40 (CD134) was targeted by ivuxolimab, a fully human IgG2 agonistic monoclonal antibody. A male proportion of around 83% and a mean age of 60 years, ranging from roughly 23 to 90, were recorded for the dose-escalation cohort. Intravenous ivuxolimab was administered to patients every 2 weeks at six dose levels: 0.01, 0.1, 0.3, 1.5, 3 and 10 mg/kg. Prior anti-PD-1, anti-PD-L1 or anti-CTLA-4 therapy was permitted, and 30% to 45% of dose-escalation patients had received checkpoint inhibitors. The paper reports the monotherapy dose-escalation portion (N = 52 patients) of the phase I ivuxolimab trial. Of the roughly 50 dose-escalation patients, hepatocellular carcinoma was present in around 19, melanoma in approximately 15, renal cell carcinoma in 9 and head and neck cancer in 9. Peripheral TCRbeta sequencing aimed to test whether ivuxolimab altered TCR sequence diversity and caused clonal T-cell expansion. Partial responses occurred in three dose-escalation patients, of whom one had hepatocellular carcinoma and two had cutaneous melanoma. General conclusions and limits of the study: In the 0.1-3.0 mg/kg groups, partial responders were among the patients with the lowest normalized peripheral clonal expansion, particularly in CD8+ T cells. After ivuxolimab, more expanded clones were found on average in CD8+ T cells than in CD4+ T cells. Low levels of normalized T-cell clonal expansion were also shown by some nonresponding patients. Antigen specificity was not determined for the clonally expanded peripheral T cells. At doses of 0.1 to 3.0 mg/kg, clonal expansion of both CD4+ and CD8+ T cells in blood was seen between baseline and week 6.

The trial excluded patients who had a history of autoimmune disease or were on systemic immunosuppression. Peripheral blood for TCR sequencing was drawn from every dose cohort at baseline, at cycle 4 day 1 and at cycle 7 day 1. The samples were taken from a phase I, first-in-human, multicenter, open-label dose-escalation trial of ivuxolimab. Adults with locally advanced or metastatic melanoma, renal cell, hepatocellular, or head and neck squamous cell carcinoma were enrolled in the trial. Before TCR sequencing, CD4+ T cells and CD8+ T cells were sorted from peripheral blood as separate populations. Notes on this clone: It has no known antigen specificity. No much larger clonotype is one base removed from it; base qualities were not supplied.

Genomic DNA was extracted from sorted cells for sequencing of the TCRbeta CDR3 region. TCRbeta CDR3 regions were sequenced using the immunoSEQ Assay. TCRdb limited this immuneACCESS table to in-frame rearrangements with V and J called. A share of clones is missing; checked studies link under half to unresolved V genes, and the rest is unexplained. For this sample there are around 79,000 clones; around 90% appear just once. The top ten clonotypes cover around 4.1% of the sample. The TCR sequence derives from an adult with an advanced solid tumor such as melanoma, head and neck, liver or kidney cancer. The starting material was CD4+ or CD8+ T cells sorted from blood, obtained in a trial of the OX40 agonist ivuxolimab.

The CDR3 here reads CAWSGVGATNEKLFF. In nucleotides, the sequence is TGTGCCTGGAGTGGGGTGGGCGCAACTAATGAAAAACTGTTTTTT. The sequence is built from TRBV30 and TRBJ1-4; a confident D gene designation cannot be given. The cysteine opens and the phenylalanine closes a CDR3 of 15 amino acids. This entry keeps only the CDR3 DNA: 45 bases, framed from base 1. V gives up 1 base and J gives up 0 bases, and the segment between their germline ends measures 9 bases. CDR1 and CDR2 are read off the germline V gene (reference sequence) as GTSNPN and SVGIG.